Below are 3 T cell receptor beta chains sequenced from a single sample in a study of shared clonotypes between healthy human individuals. As defined, naive CD8 cells were CD45RO-negative and positively selected for CCR7, with terminally differentiated effector memory CD45RA+ cells excluded. The data were produced by immunoSEQ multiplex PCR, yet TCRdb's version contains in-frame clones alone and is incomplete. The data hold about 2,200,000 clones, with 85% to 95% observed a single time. The sequenced material came from naive CD8+ T cells from PBMCs. Every receptor here comes from a man aged 18 to 35 in good health. Some clones in this sample may be carry-over from other donors' samples.

The rearrangement links TRBV27 to TRBJ2-2; TRBD1 or TRBD2 may be the D gene (5 bases each). Germline V lookup: CDR1 MNHEY, CDR2 SMNVEV (reference sequence). The CDR3 loop spans 16 amino acids. Trimming left V 2 bases short and J 4 bases short, with 14 bases between. The CDR3: CASSLLPGRGTGELFF. The CDR3 DNA reads TGTGCCAGCAGTTTACTTCCGGGACGCGGCACCGGGGAGCTGTTTTTT.

For this clone: The same CDR3 is also encoded by other DNA sequences in this sample. The rearrangement links TRBV27 to TRBJ2-2, with 8 nucleotides matching TRBD1. J gave up 0 bases and V 3 bases, and 0 bases lay outside the gene matches. This CDR3 comprises 15 residues. The V gene's germline CDR1 is MNHEY and CDR2 SMNVEV (reference sequence). This CDR3 reads CASSLTGANTGELFF. As DNA, the CDR3 is TGTGCCAGCAGTTTGACAGGGGCGAACACCGGGGAGCTGTTTTTT.

This rearrangement joins TRBV6-5 to TRBJ1-5; D is ambiguous. CDR1 and CDR2 from the germline V gene are MNHEY and SVGAGI. Trimming took off 2 bases at V and 7 bases at J, with 9 bases between the two ends. CDR3 length equals 13 residues. In DNA form, the CDR3 reads TGTGCCAGCAGTTACGGGTTCGGACAGCCCCAGCATTTT. The encoded protein is CASSYGFGQPQHF.